The subject of this entry is one TCR beta chain. This sample is part of a study of T cell responses to AZD1222 COVID-19 vaccine. This CDR3 is built from 13 residues. V lost 5 bases to trimming and J lost 4 bases, with 10 bases between them. Germline CDR1 is KGHDR and CDR2 is SFDVKD. Assay: immunoSEQ multiplex PCR; the TCRdb copy retains only in-frame clones and omits some. The table has more than 95,000 clones, 80% to 90% seen once; the top ten hold approximately 4%. This receptor was obtained from an adult in good health. The V call is TRBV24-1, the J call TRBJ1-2, with D possibly matching TRBD1 (5 bases). The sequences come from peripheral blood, collected on day 0 of MenACWY control vaccination. The CDR3 coding sequence is TGTGCCACCAGTGTTGGGGGGGGCTATGGCTACACCTTC. Translating it yields CATSVGGGYGYTF.